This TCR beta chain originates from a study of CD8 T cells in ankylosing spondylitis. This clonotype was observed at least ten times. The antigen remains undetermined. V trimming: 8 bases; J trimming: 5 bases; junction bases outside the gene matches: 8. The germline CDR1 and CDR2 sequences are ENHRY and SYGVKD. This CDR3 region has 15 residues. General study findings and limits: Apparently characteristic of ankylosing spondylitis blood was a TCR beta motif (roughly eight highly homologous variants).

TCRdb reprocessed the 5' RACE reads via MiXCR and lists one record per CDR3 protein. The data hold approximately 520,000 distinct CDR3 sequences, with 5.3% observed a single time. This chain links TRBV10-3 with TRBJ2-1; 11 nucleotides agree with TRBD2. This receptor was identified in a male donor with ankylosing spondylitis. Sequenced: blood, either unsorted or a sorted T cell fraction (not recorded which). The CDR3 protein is CAIQGGLAENNEQFF. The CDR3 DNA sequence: TGTGCCATCCAGGGGGGACTAGCGGAGAACAATGAGCAGTTCTTC.